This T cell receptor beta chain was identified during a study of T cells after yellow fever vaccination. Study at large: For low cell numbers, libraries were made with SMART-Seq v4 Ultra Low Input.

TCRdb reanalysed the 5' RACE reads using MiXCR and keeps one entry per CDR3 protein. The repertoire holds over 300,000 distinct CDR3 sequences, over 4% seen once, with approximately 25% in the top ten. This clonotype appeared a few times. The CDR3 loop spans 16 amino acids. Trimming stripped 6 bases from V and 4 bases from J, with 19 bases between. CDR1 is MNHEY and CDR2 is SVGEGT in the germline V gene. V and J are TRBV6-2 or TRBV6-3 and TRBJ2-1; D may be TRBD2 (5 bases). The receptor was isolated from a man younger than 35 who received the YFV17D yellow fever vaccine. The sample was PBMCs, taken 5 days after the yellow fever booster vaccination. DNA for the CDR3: TGTGCCAGCAGCTACCCGGACTTACGCTCATACAATGAGCAGTTCTTC. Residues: CASSYPDLRSYNEQFF.